Shown below are 10 T cell receptor beta chains from a single sample sequenced in a study of cytomegalovirus exposure and HLA in healthy donors. Researchers ran the PCR with 60 Vbeta and 13 Jbeta primers. Assay used: immunoSEQ multiplex PCR; TCRdb lists only in-frame clones, some missing. The data contain under 200,000 clones, roughly 77% of them singletons. Input material: PBMCs. The receptors were sampled from a male donor in good health and CMV-seropositive.

The V call is TRBV7-9, the J call TRBJ2-3; TRBD1 matches at 7 bases. Germline loops: CDR1 SEHNR, CDR2 FQNEAQ (reference sequence). The CDR3 has 17 amino acids. The J segment lost 2 bases and the V segment lost 2 bases, leaving 10 bases of the junction unmatched. The CDR3 nucleotides are TGTGCCAGCAGCTTAATAGGGGGCAGGCCACACACAGATACGCAGTATTTT. Translating it yields CASSLIGGRPHTDTQYF. Combining the CDR3 with reference TRBV7-9 and TRBJ2-3 gives the whole variable domain DTGVSQNPRHKITKRGQNVTFRCDPISEHNRLYWYRQTLGQGPEFLTYFQNEAQLEKSRLLSDRFSAERPKGSFSTLEIQRTEQGDSAMYLCASSLIGGRPHTDTQYFGPGTRLTVL.

The chain joins TRBV5-6 to TRBJ2-7, with D uncertain. Looked up from germline, CDR1 is SGHDT and CDR2 is YYEEEE. This CDR3 has 15 amino acids. V was clipped by 0 bases and J by 0 bases, with 10 bases between them. CDR3: CASSLVAASSYEQYF. CDR3 coding DNA: TGTGCCAGCAGCTTGGTTGCCGCTAGCTCCTACGAGCAGTACTTC. Supplemented by reference TRBV5-6 and TRBJ2-7, the full variable domain reads DAGVTQSPTHLIKTRGQQVTLRCSPKSGHDTVSWYQQALGQGPQFIFQYYEEEERQRGNFPDRFSGHQFPNYSSELNVNALLLGDSALYLCASSLVAASSYEQYFGPGTRLTVT.

The V and J genes are TRBV11-3 and TRBJ1-2, with D tentatively TRBD1 (5 bases). From germline, CDR1 is SGHNT and CDR2 YENEEA. V gave up 5 bases and J gave up 7 bases, with 14 bases separating them. The CDR3 extends over 13 amino acids. CDR3 loop: CASSEPQGFGYTF. The CDR3 bases are TGTGCCAGCAGCGAGCCCCAGGGATTTGGCTACACCTTC.

This clone has more than one count but fewer than ten. This rearrangement joins TRBV28 to TRBJ2-1, with TRBD2 identical over 11 bases. Losses at the gene ends were 1 base for V and 3 bases for J; bases not matched to a gene: 2. The CDR3 runs to 16 residues. Germline V gene lookup returns CDR1 MDHEN and CDR2 SYDVKM. The CDR3 nucleotides read TGTGCCAGCAGTTTATTGGGGACTAGCGGCTACAATGAGCAGTTCTTC. This codes for CASSLLGTSGYNEQFF.

The gene calls are TRBV5-8 and TRBJ2-3; perhaps TRBD1 as D (6 bases). CDR1 is SGHTS and CDR2 is YDEGEE in the germline V gene. The CDR3 covers 14 residues. Trimming removed 2 bases from V and 3 bases from J, with 10 bases in between. CDR3 residues: CASSFQGSTDTQYF. Here the CDR3 DNA reads TGTGCCAGCAGCTTCCAGGGGTCAACAGATACGCAGTATTTT.

The V and J genes are TRBV7-2 and TRBJ2-7; D is undetermined. Germline values: CDR1 SGHTA, CDR2 FQGNSA. V was trimmed by 3 bases and J by 3 bases, leaving 9 bases between them. This CDR3 is 13 amino acids long. CDR3 residues: CASSFGGYYEQYF. CDR3 coding DNA: TGTGCCAGCAGCTTTGGCGGCTACTACGAGCAGTACTTC.

This clone was seen a handful of times. The rearrangement uses TRBV11-2 and TRBJ2-1; no firm D call. The CDR3 has 17 amino acids. Per the germline V gene, CDR1 is SGHAT and CDR2 is FQNNGV. Trimming took 1 base from V and 4 from J, leaving 17 bases between them. This CDR3 reads CASSLVASQSRYNEQFF. DNA for the CDR3: TGTGCCAGCAGCTTAGTGGCTAGTCAGAGTAGGTACAATGAGCAGTTCTTC.

This clone is a singleton in its sample. The rearrangement links TRBV29-1 to TRBJ2-2; 7 nucleotides match TRBD1. The ends lost 7 bases at V and 1 base at J; junction bases unmatched: 6. The germline CDR1 and CDR2 sequences are SQVTM and ANQGSEA. The CDR3 extends over 14 amino acids. The chain's CDR3 is CSGGTDLNTGELFF. The CDR3 coding sequence is TGCAGCGGGGGGACAGATTTGAACACCGGGGAGCTGTTTTTT.

The chain has TRBV19 and TRBJ1-2, with a possible D match to TRBD1 (6 bases). This CDR3 is built from 15 residues. Looked up from germline, CDR1 is LNHDA and CDR2 is SQIVND (reference sequence). The ends were cut back, 3 bases at V and 11 bases at J, with 22 bases in the middle. The CDR3 loop reads CASSILRTVTMDYTF. The CDR3 region has the DNA TGTGCCAGTAGTATCTTGAGGACAGTCACTATGGATTACACCTTC.

The gene calls are TRBV4-3 and TRBJ2-7; weak D call: TRBD2 (6 bases). The V and J ends lost 0 bases and 0 bases respectively, with 15 bases between them. Germline CDR1 LGHNA, CDR2 YSLEER. The CDR3 has 17 residues. The CDR3 region is CASSQEIVAVSSYEQYF. The CDR3 DNA sequence: TGCGCCAGCAGCCAAGAGATTGTAGCGGTTAGCTCCTACGAGCAGTACTTC.